These T cell receptor beta chains were read from a single sample in a study of cytomegalovirus exposure and HLA in healthy donors. TCRdb's table, derived via immunoSEQ multiplex PCR, lists solely in-frame clones and lacks some. The sample gives roughly 190,000 clones, approximately 79% of which show up once; approximately 6.3% is in the top ten. The sample was PBMCs. The receptors stem from a man aged 35-49 years in good health and CMV-seropositive. The CDR3 runs from the conserved cysteine through the conserved F or W. The D gene is left open where the match is weak. Clone size is stated in some rows and not others, as once, few, many or a class when expanded.

v_call	j_call	d_call	clone_size	cdr3_nt	cdr3_aa
TRBV11-2	TRBJ1-4	.	.	TGTGCCAGCAGCTCCGTTGGGGCCGTGGGTGAAAAACTGTTTTTT	CASSSVGAVGEKLFF
TRBV19	TRBJ2-3	.	.	TGTGCCACCTCACTAGCCCGCACAGATACGCAGTATTTT	CATSLARTDTQYF
TRBV10-2	TRBJ2-3	TRBD1	.	TGCGCCAGCAGTGAGCCCAGGGACAGCGCAGATACGCAGTATTTT	CASSEPRDSADTQYF
TRBV7-8	TRBJ1-3	.	.	TGTGCCAGCAGCTTAGGGCCGGGTGCCGGAAACACCATATATTTT	CASSLGPGAGNTIYF
TRBV10-2	TRBJ2-3	.	.	TGCGCCAGCAGTGTTGGGGGGACCGGGACTAGCACAGATACGCAGTATTTT	CASSVGGTGTSTDTQYF
TRBV6-1	TRBJ1-3	TRBD1	.	TGTGCCAGCAGCACAGGGGGCGAAAACACCATATATTTT	CASSTGGENTIYF
TRBV14	TRBJ2-7	TRBD1	.	TGTGCCAGCAGCCTTTGGGGGACAGTGTACGAGCAGTACTTC	CASSLWGTVYEQYF
TRBV7-3	TRBJ2-1	TRBD2	.	TGTGCCAGTGCCGTAGGGGCGGGGGGTGAGCAGTTCTTC	CASAVGAGGEQFF
TRBV5-1	TRBJ1-2	.	once	TGCGCCAGCAGCTCAAACCAGGGGTTCTATGGCTACACCTTC	CASSSNQGFYGYTF
TRBV10-2	TRBJ2-7	.	.	TGCGCCAGCAGAGACATCTCCTACGAGCAGTACTTC	CASRDISYEQYF
TRBV11-2	TRBJ2-1	TRBD1	.	TGTGCCAGCAGCTTCCTAGACAGGGGGCGCGAAAATGAGCAGTTCTTC	CASSFLDRGRENEQFF
TRBV9	TRBJ1-5	.	few	TGTGCCAGCAGCCGGGGGGAGAATCAGCCCCAGCATTTT	CASSRGENQPQHF
TRBV9	TRBJ2-2	TRBD1	.	TGTGCCAGCAGTCCAGAACAGGGGACCGGGGAGCTGTTTTTT	CASSPEQGTGELFF
TRBV6-1	TRBJ1-3	.	.	TGTGCCAGCGTCGGTCTGGGCGGAAACACCATATATTTT	CASVGLGGNTIYF
TRBV9	TRBJ1-2	TRBD1	.	TGTGCCAGCAGCGTAGACCGGGACAGGGGGCCCACCTTC	CASSVDRDRGPTF
TRBV6-6	TRBJ2-2	.	.	TGTGCCATAGCCCCGTTAGGGGGGGACACCGGGGAGCTGTTTTTT	CAIAPLGGDTGELFF
TRBV9	TRBJ2-7	TRBD1	.	TGTGCCAGCAGCGTAGACGACAGGGGATATGTCTACGAGCAGTACTTC	CASSVDDRGYVYEQYF
TRBV5-4	TRBJ1-1	.	few	TGTGCCAGCAGGGGGGGGTCGGGGACTGAAGCTTTCTTT	CASRGGSGTEAFF
TRBV7-9	TRBJ1-5	.	many	TGTGCCAGCAGCTCCCAGGGGAGGGCCGATCAGCCCCAGCATTTT	CASSSQGRADQPQHF
TRBV11-2	TRBJ2-3	.	.	TGTGCCAGCAGCCTGGGGGCTTCTAGCACAGATACGCAGTATTTT	CASSLGASSTDTQYF
TRBV27	TRBJ1-3	TRBD1	.	TGTGCCAGCAGTTTGACAGGGGGGCTCGGAAACACCATATATTTT	CASSLTGGLGNTIYF
TRBV30	TRBJ2-4	TRBD1	.	TGTGCCTGGATGACAGGGGGGGGTGACATTCAGTACTTC	CAWMTGGGDIQYF
TRBV28	TRBJ1-1	.	.	TGTGCCAGCAGTTCCCCGGGACACCTGAACACTGAAGCTTTCTTT	CASSSPGHLNTEAFF
TRBV7-2	TRBJ1-5	.	.	TGTGCCAGCAGCTTAGGGGGGGTTAGCAATCAGCCCCAGCATTTT	CASSLGGVSNQPQHF
TRBV11-3	TRBJ2-7	TRBD1	.	TGTGCCAGCAGCTTGCTCGGGACAGCCTACGAGCAGTACTTC	CASSLLGTAYEQYF
TRBV7-9	TRBJ2-2	.	.	TGTGCCAGCAGCTTAGAAGGGGAGGAGCTGTTTTTT	CASSLEGEELFF
TRBV14	TRBJ2-7	TRBD1	.	TGTGCCAGCAGCCTAGGGCCGGGACAGGGGGACTACGAGCAGTACTTC	CASSLGPGQGDYEQYF
TRBV7-2	TRBJ2-1	TRBD2	.	TGTGCCAGCAGCTTAGGACTAGCGGGGGGGTCGGGCCAGTTCTTC	CASSLGLAGGSGQFF
TRBV29-1	TRBJ2-7	TRBD1	.	TGCAGCGTTGAAGTTGTCGGGACAGGGACCGAGCAGTACTTC	CSVEVVGTGTEQYF
TRBV29-1	TRBJ1-5	.	.	TGCAGCGGACAAGTGGGGCGCGATCAGCCCCAGCATTTT	CSGQVGRDQPQHF
TRBV2	TRBJ2-7	TRBD1	once	TGTGCCATCACGTTCGGACAGGGGAATACCTACGAGCAGTACTTC	CAITFGQGNTYEQYF
TRBV7-2	TRBJ2-1	.	.	TGTGCCAGCAGCTTAAGTCCAGGGTCCTACAATGAGCAGTTCTTC	CASSLSPGSYNEQFF
TRBV5-1	TRBJ2-2	TRBD1	.	TGCGCCAGCAGACAACAGGGGATCGGGGAGCTGTTTTTT	CASRQQGIGELFF
TRBV15	TRBJ1-1	.	.	TGTGCCACCAGCAGAGATCGAAGGGGAGGCACTGAAGCTTTCTTT	CATSRDRRGGTEAFF
TRBV30	TRBJ2-7	.	.	TGTGCCTGGAGTCGGTTGTACGAGCAGTACTTC	CAWSRLYEQYF
TRBV10-3	TRBJ1-2	TRBD1	.	TGTGCCATCAGCGATAACACAGGGGGCGACTATGGCTACACCTTC	CAISDNTGGDYGYTF
TRBV5-1	TRBJ2-5	TRBD2	.	TGCGCCAGCAGCGGGGAAGGGGTAGCGGGGGAGCAAGAGACCCAGTACTTC	CASSGEGVAGEQETQYF
TRBV5-4	TRBJ1-1	TRBD1	.	TGTGCCAGCAGCAAGGTCCCCCGCAGGGGGCTGGTTGAAGCTTTCTTT	CASSKVPRRGLVEAFF
TRBV5-6	TRBJ2-7	.	.	TGTGCCAGCAGCGACCAGGGAGGGCAGTACTTC	CASSDQGGQYF
TRBV6-5	TRBJ2-1	TRBD1	.	TGTGCCAGCAGTTACCGGGACAGGGCCAATGAGCAGTTCTTC	CASSYRDRANEQFF
TRBV13	TRBJ2-1	TRBD1	.	TGTGCCAGCAGCCTCGGACAGGGGGCTCTTAGTGAGCAGTTCTTC	CASSLGQGALSEQFF
TRBV29-1	TRBJ2-7	TRBD1	.	TGCAGCGTTTCCAAGGACAGGGACCTCTACGAGCAGTACTTC	CSVSKDRDLYEQYF